These 19 T cell receptor beta chains came from one sample sequenced in a study of shared clonotypes between healthy human individuals. Assay: immunoSEQ multiplex PCR; the TCRdb copy retains only in-frame clones and omits some. This table has 2,500,000 or so clones, around nine tenths appearing once. The sequenced material came from naive CD4+ T cells sorted from blood. Subset: CD45RA+ positively selected. The receptors here all came from a young man in good health.

The rearrangement uses TRBV6-4 and TRBJ1-2, with TRBD1 identical over 11 bases. This CDR3 region has 14 residues. Unmatched junction bases numbered 7, after V lost 6 bases and J lost 7 bases. In germline, CDR1 is MRHNA, CDR2 SNTAGT. The CDR3 coding sequence is TGTGCCAGCAGAGACCGGACAGGGGGCGGTGGCTACACCTTC. It specifies CASRDRTGGGGYTF.

With regard to this clone: A read error may account for a junction end that differs from germline. V is TRBV6-5 and J is TRBJ2-7, with D hard to call. Germline V lookup: CDR1 MNHEY, CDR2 SVGAGI. The length of the CDR3 is 12 residues. CDR3 nucleotides: TGTGCCAGCAGTAGGACCACCTACGAGCAGCACTTC. Translated, it gives CASSRTTYEQHF.

About this clone itself: Other DNA sequences from this sample encode an identical CDR3 as well. The V and J genes are TRBV5-4 and TRBJ2-2; weak D call: TRBD2 (6 bases). The V gene lost 2 bases and the J gene lost 1 base, with 9 bases spanning the gap. The CDR3 runs to 15 residues. CDR1 is SGHNT and CDR2 is YYREEE in the germline V gene (reference sequence). CDR3 amino acids: CASSFSGVNTGELFF. CDR3 nucleotides: TGTGCCAGCAGCTTTTCGGGGGTGAACACCGGGGAGCTGTTTTTT.

This clone was detected only a few times. The genes are TRBV9 and TRBJ1-2; D gene unclear. There are 12 residues in the CDR3. The ends were cut back, 4 bases at V and 5 bases at J, with 9 bases in the middle. Looked up from germline, CDR1 is SGDLS and CDR2 is YYNGEE. Here the CDR3 DNA reads TGTGCCAGCAGCCCCCTGGGGTATGGCTACACCTTC. Translating it yields CASSPLGYGYTF.

The chain employs TRBV5-8 and TRBJ2-5, with TRBD2 matching over 7 bases. This CDR3 is 15 amino acids long. Germline CDR1 SGHTS, CDR2 YDEGEE. V was pared by 4 bases and J by 11 bases, with 17 bases of the junction left unmatched. The DNA of the CDR3 is TGTGCCAGCAGCGGCCACTCTAGCGGACTTTTGGAGCAGTACTTC. This translates into CASSGHSSGLLEQYF.

J is TRBJ2-3 and V is TRBV5-1; D ambiguous. The CDR3 length is 16 residues. Trimming left V 1 base short and J 0 bases short, with 12 bases between. Germline CDR1 is SGHRS and CDR2 is YFSETQ. Here the CDR3 DNA reads TGCGCCAGCAGCTTGAGTGGGCCCCCAAGCACAGATACGCAGTATTTT. Translating it yields CASSLSGPPSTDTQYF. The complete variable domain, with remaining parts taken from reference TRBV5-1 and TRBJ2-3, reads KAGVTQTPRYLIKTRGQQVTLSCSPISGHRSVSWYQQTPGQGLQFLFEYFSETQRNKGNFPGRFSGRQFSNSRSEMNVSTLELGDSALYLCASSLSGPPSTDTQYFGPGTRLTVL.

The chain links TRBV19 to TRBJ2-7; tentatively, D is TRBD1 (5 bases). Per the germline V gene, CDR1 is LNHDA and CDR2 is SQIVND (reference sequence). The V end lost 3 bases, the J end lost 2 bases, and 11 bases lay between the germline ends. CDR3 length equals 14 residues. The CDR3 is CASSMSDKAYEQYF. For the CDR3, the DNA is TGTGCCAGTAGTATGTCGGACAAAGCCTACGAGCAGTACTTC.

The gene calls are TRBV29-1 and TRBJ2-7; D is perhaps TRBD2 (6 bases). Looked up from germline, CDR1 is SQVTM and CDR2 is ANQGSEA. Trimming stripped 0 bases from V and 5 bases from J, with 11 bases between. CDR3 length equals 13 residues. Written as DNA, the CDR3 is TGCAGCGTTGAAGAGCGGGGTTCCCACGAGCAGTACTTC. Translation gives CSVEERGSHEQYF.

This chain's CDR3 is CASSVGASRFSYEQYF. In DNA form, the CDR3 reads TGTGCCAGCAGTGTAGGGGCGAGTAGGTTCTCCTACGAGCAGTACTTC. The chain uses TRBV2 and TRBJ2-7, with D possibly TRBD1 on 5 matching bases. The V gene lost 4 bases and the J gene lost 0 bases, with 16 bases spanning the gap. This CDR3 has 16 residues. CDR1 and CDR2 (germline): SNHLY, FYNNEI.

This clone was picked up one time. The chain uses TRBV5-1 and TRBJ1-1, with a weak D call TRBD1 (6 bases). Trimming cost V 3 bases and J 4 bases, with 13 bases left between them. The CDR3 length is 14 residues. Germline V gene data show CDR1 as SGHRS and CDR2 as YFSETQ. The CDR3 loop reads CASSSLTGPTEAFF. The CDR3, as DNA: TGCGCCAGCAGCTCCCTAACAGGGCCCACTGAAGCTTTCTTT.

The chain employs TRBV10-3 and TRBJ2-3, with D perhaps matching TRBD1 (5 bases). The CDR3 has 14 residues. The V end was cut by 11 bases, the J end by 0 bases, with 15 bases between. Germline assignment: CDR1 ENHRY and CDR2 SYGVKD. This CDR3 is CAGRQSVSTDTQYF. The CDR3 coding sequence is TGTGCCGGCCGACAGAGCGTTAGCACAGATACGCAGTATTTT.

This sequence joins TRBV4-3 and TRBJ1-2, with 8 bases fitting TRBD1. The CDR3 covers 16 residues. Germline V gene lookup returns CDR1 LGHNA and CDR2 YSLEER. With 0 bases clipped from V and 6 bases from J, the junction kept 9 bases outside the gene matches. The CDR3, as DNA: TGCGCCAGCAGCCAAGAAGCCCCGACAGGGGCGGATGGCTACACCTTC. Its translation: CASSQEAPTGADGYTF.

Points on this clone: This CDR3 is also generated by other DNA sequences in the sample. The J gene is TRBJ1-1, the V gene TRBV28, with D possibly TRBD1 on 5 matching bases. Trimming took 11 bases from V and 3 from J, leaving 10 bases between them. The CDR3 is 11 residues long. Germline V gene data show CDR1 as MDHEN and CDR2 as SYDVKM. The CDR3 nucleotides read TGTGCCTCCCGGGGGGACACTGAAGCTTTCTTT. Translating it yields CASRGDTEAFF.

J is TRBJ1-6 and V is TRBV2, with a weak D call TRBD1 (5 bases). Germline-derived CDR1 and CDR2 are SNHLY and FYNNEI. The CDR3 runs 16 residues. V was cut by 0 bases and J by 6 bases, with 12 bases left in between. CDR3 loop: CASSEALQGTNSPLHF. CDR3 DNA sequence: TGTGCCAGCAGTGAAGCGCTTCAGGGCACTAATTCACCCCTCCACTTT. The variable domain in full, completed from reference TRBV2 and TRBJ1-6, reads EPEVTQTPSHQVTQMGQEVILRCVPISNHLYFYWYRQILGQKVEFLVSFYNNEISEKSEIFDDQFSVERPDGSNFTLKIRSTKLEDSAMYFCASSEALQGTNSPLHFGNGTRLTVT.

The chain carries TRBV30 and TRBJ2-1, with D hard to call. Germline CDR1 and CDR2: GTSNPN and SVGIG (reference sequence). V shed 0 bases and J shed 8 bases, with 20 bases lying between them. The CDR3 has 16 amino acids. In DNA, the CDR3 is TGTGCCTGGAGTGTAAAGACTTCCCCCCTAAGGTATGAGCAGTTCTTC. It translates to CAWSVKTSPLRYEQFF.

The chain uses TRBV4-3 and TRBJ1-2; D is unclear. V shed 0 bases and J shed 5 bases, with 13 bases lying between them. This CDR3 region has 15 residues. Germline CDR1 is LGHNA and CDR2 is YSLEER. This chain's CDR3 is CASSQDLKAAYGYTF. The CDR3 DNA reads as TGCGCCAGCAGCCAAGATTTGAAGGCGGCATATGGCTACACCTTC.

The gene calls are TRBV5-4 and TRBJ2-2, with D perhaps matching TRBD1 or TRBD2 (5 bases each). Germline CDR1 is SGHNT and CDR2 is YYREEE (reference sequence). V was cut by 3 bases and J by 0 bases, with 12 bases left in between. The CDR3 loop spans 16 amino acids. This CDR3 is CASSSQGRANTGELFF. The CDR3 nucleotides read TGTGCCAGCAGCTCGCAGGGACGGGCGAACACCGGGGAGCTGTTTTTT. The full variable domain, in which reference TRBV5-4 and TRBJ2-2 provide the parts outside the CDR3, is ETGVTQSPTHLIKTRGQQVTLRCSSQSGHNTVSWYQQALGQGPQFIFQYYREEENGRGNFPPRFSGLQFPNYSSELNVNALELDDSALYLCASSSQGRANTGELFFGEGSRLTVL.

This chain links TRBV10-1 with TRBJ1-1; perhaps TRBD1 as D (5 bases). This CDR3 region has 13 residues. CDR1 is WNHNN, CDR2 SYGVQD, per germline (reference sequence). V was pared by 6 bases and J by 1 base, with 9 bases between. The CDR3 nucleotides are TGCGCCAGCAGACCGGACAAGAACACTGAAGCTTTCTTT. Residues: CASRPDKNTEAFF.

This chain connects TRBV6-5 to TRBJ1-2, with D perhaps matching TRBD1 (5 bases). In germline, CDR1 is MNHEY, CDR2 SVGAGI. This CDR3 has 12 residues. Trimming shortened V by 7 bases and J by 8 bases, and 14 bases separated the two germline ends. CDR3 coding DNA: TGTGCCAGCAAGCCAGACTGGGGGGGCTACACCTTC. It codes for CASKPDWGGYTF.